The present entry profiles one TCR beta chain with its context. Clones were sequenced by immunoSEQ multiplex PCR, and TCRdb holds only the in-frame ones, with some missing. The sample lists approximately 180,000 clones; roughly 93% were seen once. Trimming left V 8 bases short and J 1 base short, with 8 bases between. The length of the CDR3 is 12 residues. CDR1 is SNHLY, CDR2 FYNNEI, per germline. This sample is part of a study of shared clonotypes between healthy human individuals. Sequenced: naive CD4+ T cells sorted from blood. Subset of the sample: CD45RA+ positively selected. The chain joins TRBV2 to TRBJ1-1, with D unresolved. The source of this sequence is a woman in her twenties or thirties in good health. The CDR3 sequence is CASQNPNTEAFF. Written as DNA, the CDR3 is TGTGCCAGCCAGAACCCGAACACTGAAGCTTTCTTT.